This is a list of T cell receptor beta chains from one sample in a study of blood T cell repertoires in COVID-19. TCRdb keeps only in-frame clones here, not all; method: immunoSEQ multiplex PCR. The sample has about 150,000 clones, about four fifths seen once. Sequencing input: peripheral blood. These receptors were obtained from a woman aged 55-69 years with active or convalescent COVID-19. The CDR3 runs from the conserved cysteine through the conserved F or W. The D gene is left open where the match is weak. Some rows mark clone size as missing; the rest say once, few, many or name a class of expanded clone.

J	D	size	V	DNA	CDR3
TRBJ1-2	TRBD1	few	TRBV10-3	TGTGCCATCAGTCCCAATGAGGATACAGGGGTCGAGGGCTACACCTTC	CAISPNEDTGVEGYTF
TRBJ2-7	-	-	TRBV13	TGTGCCAGCAGCTTAGGCTCTCAGGGGGGCTACGAGCAGTACTTC	CASSLGSQGGYEQYF
TRBJ1-6	-	-	TRBV5-1	TGCGCCAGCAGCTTAGCAGGGAGGTCACCCCTCCACTTT	CASSLAGRSPLHF
TRBJ1-5	-	few	TRBV9	TGTGCCAGCAGCGCCACAGGTTTTCAGCCCCAGCATTTT	CASSATGFQPQHF
TRBJ1-4	TRBD1	few	TRBV12-3/TRBV12-4	TGTGCCAGCAGTTGGCAGGGGGGAGAAAAACTGTTTTTT	CASSWQGGEKLFF
TRBJ1-1	-	-	TRBV27	TGTGCCAGCAGTTTAACTACTGGGAGAGGCACTGAAGCTTTCTTT	CASSLTTGRGTEAFF
TRBJ2-3	TRBD2	-	TRBV5-1	TGCGCCAGCAGCTTGGATGCTAGCGGGACCGATACGCAGTATTTT	CASSLDASGTDTQYF
TRBJ1-2	TRBD1	once	TRBV28	TGTGCCAGCAGTTTATTGCTCGGACAGGGGGGTTCGGACTACACCTTC	CASSLLLGQGGSDYTF
TRBJ1-5	TRBD1	few	TRBV7-2	TGTGCCAGCAGCTTAGGGGGACAGACTCAACGCAATCAGCCCCAGCATTTT	CASSLGGQTQRNQPQHF
TRBJ2-7	-	-	TRBV10-3	TGTGCCAGCTGGGACACCCTCTACGAGCAGTACTTC	CASWDTLYEQYF
TRBJ1-4	-	-	TRBV15	TGTGCCACCAGCGGATGGACAAGAACTAATGAAAAACTGTTTTTT	CATSGWTRTNEKLFF
TRBJ2-1	TRBD2	-	TRBV6-2/TRBV6-3	TGTGCCAGCAGTCGGACTAGCGGGCTCAATGAGCAGTTCTTC	CASSRTSGLNEQFF
TRBJ1-5	-	-	TRBV28	TGTGCCAGCAGTCCCGATGGAGGGTTACGCGGCAATCAGCCCCAGCATTTT	CASSPDGGLRGNQPQHF
TRBJ1-6	-	-	TRBV5-1	TGCGCCAGCAGCTTGGAAGGGGTGCCCCTCCACTTT	CASSLEGVPLHF